Each of the 23 T cell receptor beta chains below was sequenced from the same sample in a study of cytomegalovirus exposure and HLA in healthy donors. The PCR ran on 60 Vbeta and 13 Jbeta primers. Using immunoSEQ multiplex PCR, the repertoire was profiled, and TCRdb retains in-frame clones only, with some absent. The sample has 70,000 or so clones; roughly 90% are singletons. The sample taken for sequencing was PBMCs. The receptors come from a woman under 40 in good health and CMV-seronegative.

The chain is built from TRBV7-2 and TRBJ2-7; 9 nucleotides line up with TRBD2. CDR1 and CDR2 (germline): SGHTA, FQGNSA. The CDR3 loop spans 15 amino acids. J lost 6 bases, V lost 1 base, and 7 bases had no gene match. The CDR3 is CASSLDPTSGPEQYF. The CDR3 region has the DNA TGTGCCAGCAGCTTAGATCCGACTAGCGGACCCGAGCAGTACTTC.

The V call is TRBV21-1, the J call TRBJ2-7; TRBD2 is taken as the D call from the table, unchecked against the DNA. TRBV21-1 is shown as a pseudogene. This CDR3 has 11 amino acids. CDR3 DNA: TGTGCCAGCAGACTAGCGGTCGAGCAGTACTTC. This sequence encodes CASRLAVEQYF.

This sequence joins TRBV5-1 and TRBJ2-3; 7 nucleotides agree with TRBD1. With 0 bases clipped from V and 2 bases from J, the junction kept 6 bases outside the gene matches. The CDR3 totals 16 residues. Per germline, CDR1 SGHRS and CDR2 YFSETQ. The CDR3 DNA reads as TGCGCCAGCAGCTTGGCCAAGGGGGCGGACACAGATACGCAGTATTTT. This sequence encodes CASSLAKGADTDTQYF.

The chain joins TRBV6-5 to TRBJ2-2; D unresolved. V was cut by 7 bases and J by 5 bases, with 5 bases left in between. The CDR3 has 11 residues. Germline V gene sequence: CDR1 MNHEY, CDR2 SVGAGI. The CDR3, as DNA: TGTGCCAGCACCAGAACCGGGGAGCTGTTTTTT. Translation gives CASTRTGELFF.

The J gene is TRBJ2-7, the V gene TRBV7-2, with 9 nucleotides matching TRBD2. Germline CDR1 SGHTA, CDR2 FQGNSA. This CDR3 has 15 amino acids. Trimming removed 5 bases from V and 0 bases from J; junction bases left unmatched: 5. The CDR3 DNA reads TGTGCCAGCAGCCCCCAAGCGGGAGGCTCCTACGAGCAGTACTTC. Its translation is CASSPQAGGSYEQYF.

The CDR3 reads CSLIRDEQFF. The CDR3 DNA reads as TGCAGTTTAATTAGAGATGAGCAGTTCTTC. This sequence joins TRBV20-1 and TRBJ2-1; no reliable D call. V was trimmed by 8 bases and J by 8 bases, leaving 10 bases between them. The germline CDR1 and CDR2 sequences are DFQATT and SNEGSKA (reference sequence). CDR3 length: 10 amino acids.

This clone was seen a single time. The chain couples TRBV7-3 to TRBJ2-1; 8 bases align to TRBD2. Looked up from germline, CDR1 is SGHTA and CDR2 is FQGTGA. The V and J ends lost 3 bases and 2 bases, in that order; junction bases with no gene match: 15. The CDR3 consists of 19 residues. The CDR3 sequence: CASSFVVSSGSWAYNEQFF. In DNA form, the CDR3 reads TGTGCCAGCAGCTTTGTCGTTTCCAGCGGGAGTTGGGCCTACAATGAGCAGTTCTTC.

CDR3 protein: CASSIRGGRTGYNEQFF. CDR3 DNA sequence: TGTGCCAGTAGTATACGCGGCGGGAGGACTGGCTACAATGAGCAGTTCTTC. The rearrangement links TRBV19 to TRBJ2-1; TRBD2 aligns across 8 bases. V lost 2 bases, J lost 3 bases, and 9 bases stayed unmatched. The CDR3 has 17 amino acids. The germline gives CDR1 LNHDA, CDR2 SQIVND (reference sequence).

V and J are TRBV7-2 and TRBJ1-5; 10 bases agree with TRBD1. With 1 base clipped from V and 1 base from J, the junction kept 7 bases outside the gene matches. The germline V gene has CDR1 SGHTA and CDR2 FQGNSA. This CDR3 is 18 amino acids long. CDR3 region: CASSLVGTGVGSNQPQHF. CDR3 in DNA: TGTGCCAGCAGCTTAGTGGGGACAGGGGTAGGGAGCAATCAGCCCCAGCATTTT.

The chain couples TRBV7-3 to TRBJ2-3; tentatively, D is TRBD1 (6 bases). The CDR3 has 15 residues. Germline V lookup: CDR1 SGHTA, CDR2 FQGTGA. Trimming shortened V by 4 bases and J by 0 bases, and 11 bases separated the two germline ends. This CDR3 is CASSSGQLSTDTQYF. CDR3 DNA: TGTGCCAGCAGCTCCGGACAGCTTAGCACAGATACGCAGTATTTT.

The chain joins TRBV29-1 to TRBJ1-1; possibly TRBD1 for D (6 bases). The CDR3 is 13 amino acids. CDR1 is SQVTM and CDR2 is ANQGSEA in the germline V gene. Trimming cost V 7 bases and J 0 bases, with 12 bases left between them. CDR3 nucleotide sequence: TGCAGCGCCGTACAGGGATTGAACACTGAAGCTTTCTTT. Protein product: CSAVQGLNTEAFF.

This chain uses TRBV28 with TRBJ2-7; no firm D call. The germline V gene has CDR1 MDHEN and CDR2 SYDVKM. This CDR3 is 14 amino acids long. With 4 bases removed from V and 7 bases from J, the gap between germline ends came to 17 bases. In nucleotides, the CDR3 is TGTGCCAGCAGTTCCGCAATAATAAGCCGGGAGCAGTACTTC. Its translation: CASSSAIISREQYF. Supplemented by reference TRBV28 and TRBJ2-7, the full variable domain reads DVKVTQSSRYLVKRTGEKVFLECVQDMDHENMFWYRQDPGLGLRLIYFSYDVKMKEKGDIPEGYSVSREKKERFSLILESASTNQTSMYLCASSSAIISREQYFGPGTRLTVT.

The chain combines TRBV11-2 with TRBJ1-1; 7 bases map to TRBD1. V dropped 1 base and J dropped 1; count of bases not matched to a gene: 6. This CDR3 contains 16 residues. Germline V gene sequence: CDR1 SGHAT, CDR2 FQNNGV. The CDR3 coding sequence is TGTGCCAGCAGCTTAGTCGGCTGGGACAGGAACACTGAAGCTTTCTTT. This gives the protein CASSLVGWDRNTEAFF.

The chain joins TRBV4-2 to TRBJ2-3; no definite D call. CDR3 length equals 15 residues. Trimming left V 0 bases short and J 2 bases short, with 9 bases between. Germline lookup yields CDR1 LGHNA and CDR2 YNFKEQ. The CDR3 sequence is CASSQENSPTDTQYF. The CDR3 nucleotides read TGTGCCAGCAGCCAAGAGAACTCCCCCACAGATACGCAGTATTTT.

The J gene is TRBJ2-4, the V gene TRBV27, with 7 bases lining up with TRBD2. The CDR3 is 15 residues long. Germline-derived CDR1 and CDR2 are MNHEY and SMNVEV (reference sequence). Trimming cost V 0 bases and J 4 bases; bases outside gene matches: 3. The CDR3 loop reads CASSLSAGTKNIQYF. DNA of the CDR3: TGTGCCAGCAGTTTATCAGCGGGGACTAAAAACATTCAGTACTTC.

V usage is TRBV6-6 and J usage is TRBJ2-7, with 12 bases that match TRBD1. Germline values: CDR1 MNHNY, CDR2 SVGAGI (reference sequence). This CDR3 has 15 amino acids. V lost 6 bases, J lost 6 bases, and 9 bases stayed unmatched. CDR3: CASRATGTGGCEQYF. CDR3 DNA: TGTGCCAGCAGGGCAACCGGGACAGGGGGCTGCGAGCAGTACTTC.

This clone turned up a few times. The CDR3 region is CASSQVAGGPKETQYF. CDR3 DNA sequence: TGTGCCAGCAGCCAAGTCGCGGGGGGGCCTAAGGAGACCCAGTACTTC. The chain uses TRBV14 and TRBJ2-5, with TRBD2 identical over 9 bases. Trimming cost V 1 base and J 5 bases; bases outside gene matches: 8. The germline V gene has CDR1 SGHDN and CDR2 FVKESK. The CDR3 extends over 16 amino acids. Complete variable domain (other parts from reference TRBV14 and TRBJ2-5): EAGVTQFPSHSVIEKGQTVTLRCDPISGHDNLYWYRRVMGKEIKFLLHFVKESKQDESGMPNNRFLAERTGGTYSTLKVQPAELEDSGVYFCASSQVAGGPKETQYFGPGTRLLVL.

The chain uses TRBV18 and TRBJ1-1; 10 bases agree with TRBD1. Germline V gives CDR1 KGHSH, CDR2 LQKENI. The junction had 3 bases not matched to a gene; V was cut back by 0 bases and J by 5 bases. The CDR3 loop spans 15 amino acids. CDR3 nucleotides: TGTGCCAGCTCACCACCGACAGGGGGCCGAACTGAAGCTTTCTTT. This codes for CASSPPTGGRTEAFF.

The chain uses TRBV6-5 and TRBJ2-1, with 15 positions matching TRBD2. The CDR3 has 15 amino acids. The germline V gene has CDR1 MNHEY and CDR2 SVGAGI. Trimming at V came to 0 bases and at J to 14 bases, leaving 5 bases not matched to a gene. The CDR3 loop is CASSYSGTSGRREFF. The CDR3 DNA sequence: TGTGCCAGCAGTTACTCGGGGACTAGCGGGAGGCGGGAGTTCTTC.

The rearrangement joins TRBV9 to TRBJ2-1; 8 bases agree with TRBD1. Germline-derived CDR1 and CDR2 are SGDLS and YYNGEE. J gave up 3 bases and V 4 bases, and 6 bases lay outside the gene matches. The CDR3 runs 15 residues. The CDR3 spells CASSRGQGNYNEQFF. CDR3 bases: TGTGCCAGCAGCCGCGGACAGGGTAACTACAATGAGCAGTTCTTC.

The rearrangement joins TRBV5-1 to TRBJ1-5; 7 bases are shared with TRBD1. V gave up 4 bases and J gave up 1 base; unmatched junction bases: 5. This CDR3 is 15 amino acids long. Germline-derived CDR1 and CDR2 are SGHRS and YFSETQ. The CDR3 is CASSLGGYSNQPQHF. Here the CDR3 DNA reads TGCGCCAGCAGCCTAGGGGGCTACAGCAATCAGCCCCAGCATTTT.

J is TRBJ1-1 and V is TRBV16, with 8 nucleotides matching TRBD1. V shed 7 bases, J shed 4 bases, and the junction held 5 bases outside the gene matches. CDR1 is KGHSY and CDR2 is FQNENV in the germline V gene. The CDR3 is made up of 13 amino acids. The CDR3, as DNA: TGTGCCAGCACCCTGACAGGGGCCACTGAAGCTTTCTTT. Its translation is CASTLTGATEAFF.

The J gene is TRBJ1-5, the V gene TRBV6-5, with TRBD1 matching 9 bases. The V gene end was trimmed by 5 bases and the J gene end by 7 bases; junction bases not matched to a gene: 6. This CDR3 has 14 amino acids. CDR1 is MNHEY, CDR2 SVGAGI, per germline. For the CDR3, the DNA is TGTGCCAGCAGTATACGGGACAGGGAACAGCCCCAGCATTTT. Encoded protein: CASSIRDREQPQHF.